The source of this T cell receptor beta chain is a study of cytomegalovirus exposure and HLA in healthy donors. The PCR used 60 Vbeta and 13 Jbeta primers. The protocol was immunoSEQ multiplex PCR, while the TCRdb copy is restricted to in-frame clones and leaves out a portion. The repertoire holds around 160,000 clones, roughly 79% seen once, with around 15% in the top ten. The sequencing input was PBMCs. Every receptor here comes from a man aged 45 to 65 in good health and CMV-seropositive.

J is TRBJ1-5 and V is TRBV4-1; D is ambiguous. This CDR3 is 17 amino acids long. Germline V gene lookup returns CDR1 MGHRA and CDR2 YSYEKL. Deletions cut 0 bases from V and 6 bases from J, with 18 bases between. The CDR3 here is CASSQEVPQAGSQPQHF. The CDR3, as DNA: TGCGCCAGCAGCCAAGAAGTACCGCAAGCTGGGAGTCAGCCCCAGCATTTT.